This entry describes one T cell receptor beta chain. CDR3 length: 14 amino acids. Germline-derived CDR1 and CDR2 are SGHDT and YYEEEE. Trimming stripped 1 base from V and 4 bases from J, with 12 bases between. The data belong to a study of T cell changes during pregnancy in multiple sclerosis. Some clones are missing from TCRdb's copy, which holds only in-frame ones; the method was immunoSEQ multiplex PCR. The top ten hold approximately 4% of the sample, which has about 40,000 clones, 70% to 90% seen once. Source: CD8+ T cells from peripheral blood mononuclear cells, taken in the first trimester of pregnancy. The gene calls are TRBV5-6 and TRBJ2-7; D may be TRBD2 (5 bases). This clonotype originated in a female donor with multiple sclerosis, enrolled in a pregnancy study. The CDR3 is CASSLPSGGYEQYF. CDR3 nucleotides: TGTGCCAGCAGCTTGCCTTCTGGCGGGTACGAGCAGTACTTC.